This T cell receptor beta chain was sequenced during a study of blood T cells in healthy people across ages. Germline CDR1 reads SQVTM; CDR2 reads ANQGSEA. Trimming left V 4 bases short and J 1 base short, with 13 bases between. The CDR3 contains 14 residues. A second roughly 6 to 11 cycle PCR used barcoded and J-beta primers. TCRdb reprocessed the 5' RACE reads via MiXCR and lists one record per CDR3 protein. The table has some 800,000 distinct CDR3 sequences, roughly 25% seen once. The same data also contributed to another study, on T cells of mothers and their children. As that study records: At a rate of approximately 1.5 ug per 15 ul, cDNA synthesis received all of the extracted RNA.

This sequence originates from a boy aged 5 to 17 in good health. The sequencing sample was made of blood. This rearrangement joins TRBV29-1 to TRBJ2-5, with D tentatively TRBD1 (5 bases). The CDR3 DNA is TGCAGCGTTGTACCGGCAGGGCCCCAAGAGACCCAGTACTTC. It is translated as CSVVPAGPQETQYF.